This entry describes one TCR beta chain. This clonotype occurred a few times. Its antigen is still unknown. No much larger clone exists at a distance of one base, and base qualities are not known. This entry belongs to a study of blood T cells in healthy people across ages (dated by TCRdb to between 2015 and 2017). For the study in its entirety: Template switching captured roughly one uniquely barcoded TCR beta cDNA molecule per two T cells in model experiments. Age-related changes in TCR beta repertoire diversity were measured in the study by deep sequencing normalized with unique cDNA molecular identifiers. Four age groups were formed from the donors: young (average about 16 years), middle-aged (around 37), aged (under 70) and long-lived (82). To avoid experimental bias, donors of different ages were distributed randomly across sequencing lanes. Using the same blood draw, the study looked at two additional independent replicas of 1 million unique cDNA reads for two donors, one aged 18 to 30 and the other aged 80 or older. On the study overall, not on this receptor specifically: Because profiling used bulk unsorted PBMCs, naive and antigen-experienced compartments could not be compared conclusively. Estimates of total diversity based on one million sequenced T cells were considered lower bounds and underestimates. The CMV infection status of donors was not known, potentially confounding age-related changes in expanded clonotypes. Observed TCR beta diversity correlated strongly with the percentage of naive T cells measured by flow cytometry. The long-lived group showed more naive CD4+ T cells, fewer expanded clones and increased TCR diversity than the aged group, suggesting age selection. Observed TCR beta diversity per million T cells fell roughly linearly with age, and a significant reduction was already apparent by age roughly 41.

Systemically healthy Caucasian individuals from Russia, over 30 in total and aged about 6 to 95 years, were included as donors. Roughly 11 milliliters of peripheral blood were drawn from each donor into EDTA-treated Vacutainer tubes. Ficoll-Paque density-gradient centrifugation was used to isolate PBMCs, with at least 6.5 million per sample. Total RNA, at least 5 micrograms per sample, was extracted from PBMCs with Trizol reagent. For every donor, an aliquot of PBMCs went through flow cytometry to measure the percentages of naive CD45RAhigh/CD27high T cells. Library method: 5' RACE. Sequencer: Illumina HiSeq 2500. A second PCR of about 7 to 12 cycles was run with a J-beta primer mix and a sample-barcoded 5' primer. A unique molecular identifier was introduced onto each TCR beta cDNA molecule by a template-switch 5' adaptor carrying 12 random nucleotides. At least 2.5 million CDR3-containing paired-end reads were obtained from each sample. The Mint cDNA synthesis kit, primed by a TRBC-specific oligonucleotide, was used to synthesize first-strand cDNA from all RNA. After uracil-DNA glycosylase treatment, a first 18-cycle PCR used universal primers M1SS and BC2_uni_R on all cDNA. The study's own analysis went as follows. For normalization, 1 million high-quality reads were randomly selected from each sample, with every read carrying a distinct molecular identifier. Reads with shared molecular identifiers were discarded instead of being binned into consensus sequences. CDR3 identification, clonotype clustering and error correction used MiTCR with a Q25 quality threshold and the strictest error-elimination algorithm. Lower-bound total TCR beta diversity was estimated with a nonparametric unseen species model using Euler transformation. In-frame beta chains were kept once TCRdb had trimmed the public reads at Q25 with fastp and called clones with MiXCR. Rows with a matching CDR3 protein are joined into one entry that keeps the most common DNA and genes. The V and J calls reflect TCRdb's pipeline rather than the authors' work. The sample table lists 850,000 to 1,000,000 distinct CDR3 sequences, just over 50% of them with a count of one. The ten most abundant clones make up roughly 23% of the sample.

V lost 8 bases and J lost 2 bases; the stretch between them is 16 bases long. There are 14 amino acids in the CDR3, from cysteine to phenylalanine inclusive. Here the CDR3 DNA is all that survives: 42 bases in frame from base 1. Looking up the germline V gene yields CDR1 MDHEN and CDR2 SYDVKM. This TCR came from a woman aged 55-75 years in good health. Sequenced input: blood. The chain is assembled from TRBV28 and TRBJ2-7, with no reliable assignment of the D segment. The DNA reads as follows: TGTGCCAGCTTTCCCAGAGAGAGAACCTACGAGCAGTACTTC. The resulting protein is CASFPRERTYEQYF.